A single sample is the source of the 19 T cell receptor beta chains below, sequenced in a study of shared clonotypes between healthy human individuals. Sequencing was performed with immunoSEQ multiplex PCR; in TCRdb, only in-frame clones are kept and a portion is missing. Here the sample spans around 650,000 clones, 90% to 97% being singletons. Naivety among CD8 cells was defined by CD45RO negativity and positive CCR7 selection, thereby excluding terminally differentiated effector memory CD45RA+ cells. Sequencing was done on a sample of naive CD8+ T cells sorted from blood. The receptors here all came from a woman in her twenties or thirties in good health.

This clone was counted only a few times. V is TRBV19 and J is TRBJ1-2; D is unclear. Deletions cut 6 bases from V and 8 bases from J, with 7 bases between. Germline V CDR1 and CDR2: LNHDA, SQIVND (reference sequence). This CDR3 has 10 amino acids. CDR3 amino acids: CASRGPGYTF. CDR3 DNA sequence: TGTGCCAGTAGGGGTCCAGGCTACACCTTC.

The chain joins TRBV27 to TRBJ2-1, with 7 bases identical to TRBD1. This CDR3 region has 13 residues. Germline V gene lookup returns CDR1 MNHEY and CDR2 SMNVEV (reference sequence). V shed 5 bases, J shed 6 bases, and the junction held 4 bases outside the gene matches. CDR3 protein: CASSPYRGNEQFF. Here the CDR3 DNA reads TGTGCCAGCAGTCCCTACAGGGGCAATGAGCAGTTCTTC.

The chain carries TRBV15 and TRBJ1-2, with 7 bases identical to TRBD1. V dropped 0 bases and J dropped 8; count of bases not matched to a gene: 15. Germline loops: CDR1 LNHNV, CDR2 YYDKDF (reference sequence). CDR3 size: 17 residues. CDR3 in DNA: TGTGCCACCAGCAGAGACCGCCTATTACAGACAGGGCGAGGCTACACCTTC. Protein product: CATSRDRLLQTGRGYTF.

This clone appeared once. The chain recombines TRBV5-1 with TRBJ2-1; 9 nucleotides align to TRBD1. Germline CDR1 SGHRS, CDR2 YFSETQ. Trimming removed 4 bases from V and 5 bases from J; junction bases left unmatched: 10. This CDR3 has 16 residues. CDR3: CASSPDGQGPDNEQFF. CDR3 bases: TGCGCCAGCAGCCCCGACGGACAGGGGCCCGACAATGAGCAGTTCTTC.

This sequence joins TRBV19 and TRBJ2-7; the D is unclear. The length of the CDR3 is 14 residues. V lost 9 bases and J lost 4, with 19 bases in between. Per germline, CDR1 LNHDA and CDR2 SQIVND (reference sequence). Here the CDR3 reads CASEYYFQAYEQYF. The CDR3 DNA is TGTGCCAGCGAGTACTACTTCCAGGCATACGAGCAGTACTTC.

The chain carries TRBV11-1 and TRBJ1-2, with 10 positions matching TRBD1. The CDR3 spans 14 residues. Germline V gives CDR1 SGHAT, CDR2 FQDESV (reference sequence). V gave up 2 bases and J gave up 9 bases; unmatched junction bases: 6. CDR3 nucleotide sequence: TGTGCCAGCAGCTTACTGGGACAGGGGAAGAGCTACACCTTC. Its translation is CASSLLGQGKSYTF.

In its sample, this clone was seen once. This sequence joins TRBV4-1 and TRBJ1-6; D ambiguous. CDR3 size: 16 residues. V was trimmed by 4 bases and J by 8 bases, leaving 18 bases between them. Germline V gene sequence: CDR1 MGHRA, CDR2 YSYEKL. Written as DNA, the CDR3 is TGCGCCAGCAGCCTCGCCTCGGCGACCGACGATTCACCCCTCCACTTT. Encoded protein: CASSLASATDDSPLHF.

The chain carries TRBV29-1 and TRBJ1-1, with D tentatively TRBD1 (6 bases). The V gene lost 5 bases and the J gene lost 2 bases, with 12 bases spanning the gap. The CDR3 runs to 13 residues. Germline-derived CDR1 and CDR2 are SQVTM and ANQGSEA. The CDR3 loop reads CSVPLGGNTEAFF. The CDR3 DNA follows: TGCAGCGTTCCCCTAGGGGGAAACACTGAAGCTTTCTTT. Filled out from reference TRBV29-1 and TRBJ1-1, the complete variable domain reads SAVISQKPSRDICQRGTSLTIQCQVDSQVTMMFWYRQQPGQSLTLIATANQGSEATYESGFVIDKFPISRPNLTFSTLTVSNMSPEDSSIYLCSVPLGGNTEAFFGQGTRLTVV.

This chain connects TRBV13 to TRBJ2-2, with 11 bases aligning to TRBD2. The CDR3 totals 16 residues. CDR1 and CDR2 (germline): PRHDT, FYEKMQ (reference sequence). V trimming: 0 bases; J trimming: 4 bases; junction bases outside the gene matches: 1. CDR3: CASSLGLAGATGELFF. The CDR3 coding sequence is TGTGCCAGCAGCTTAGGACTAGCGGGAGCCACCGGGGAGCTGTTTTTT.

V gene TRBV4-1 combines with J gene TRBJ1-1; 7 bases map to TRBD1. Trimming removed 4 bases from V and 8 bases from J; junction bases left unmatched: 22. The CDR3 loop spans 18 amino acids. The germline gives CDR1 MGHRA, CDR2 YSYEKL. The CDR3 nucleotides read TGCGCCAGCAGCCCACTTTTATACCCGGGACAGAACTCCGGAGAAGCTTTCTTT. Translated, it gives CASSPLLYPGQNSGEAFF.

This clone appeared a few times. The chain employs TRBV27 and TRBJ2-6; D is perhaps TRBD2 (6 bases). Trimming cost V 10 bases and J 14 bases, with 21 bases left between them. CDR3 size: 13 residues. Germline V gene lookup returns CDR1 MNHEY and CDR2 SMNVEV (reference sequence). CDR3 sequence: CATTDGTGRILTF. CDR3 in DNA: TGTGCCACTACGGACGGGACTGGCAGGATCCTGACTTTC.

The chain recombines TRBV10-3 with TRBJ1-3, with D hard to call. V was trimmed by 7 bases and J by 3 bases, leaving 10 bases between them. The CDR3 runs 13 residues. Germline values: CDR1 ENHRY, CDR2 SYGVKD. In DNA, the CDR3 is TGTGCCATCAACTCGGACCTTGGAAACACCATATATTTT. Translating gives CAINSDLGNTIYF.

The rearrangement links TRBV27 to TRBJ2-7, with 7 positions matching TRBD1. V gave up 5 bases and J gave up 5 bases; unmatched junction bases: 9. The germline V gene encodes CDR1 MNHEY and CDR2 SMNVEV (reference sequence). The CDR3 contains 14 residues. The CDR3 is CASSTRQGGNEQYF. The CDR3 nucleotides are TGTGCCAGCAGTACCCGACAGGGTGGAAACGAGCAGTACTTC.

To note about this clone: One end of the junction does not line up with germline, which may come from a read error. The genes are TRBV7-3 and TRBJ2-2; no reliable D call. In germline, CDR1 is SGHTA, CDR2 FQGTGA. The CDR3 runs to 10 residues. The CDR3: CASSLIITPF. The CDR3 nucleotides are TGTGCCAGCAGCTTAATTATCACACCTTTT.

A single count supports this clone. DNA of the CDR3: TGTGCCATCAGAGGGACAGGGGCATCCTACGAGCAGTACTTC. This gives the protein CAIRGTGASYEQYF. The chain joins TRBV27 to TRBJ2-7, with 10 bases fitting TRBD1. Germline lookup yields CDR1 MNHEY and CDR2 SMNVEV (reference sequence). CDR3 length equals 14 residues. After removal of 10 bases from V and 1 base from J, the junction contained 7 bases not matched to a gene.

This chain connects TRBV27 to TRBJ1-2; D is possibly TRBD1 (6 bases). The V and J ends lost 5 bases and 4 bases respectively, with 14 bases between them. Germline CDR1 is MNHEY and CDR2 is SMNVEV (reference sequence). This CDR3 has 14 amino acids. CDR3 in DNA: TGTGCCAGCAGTCACGCCAGGGGCGTCTATGGCTACACCTTC. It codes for CASSHARGVYGYTF.

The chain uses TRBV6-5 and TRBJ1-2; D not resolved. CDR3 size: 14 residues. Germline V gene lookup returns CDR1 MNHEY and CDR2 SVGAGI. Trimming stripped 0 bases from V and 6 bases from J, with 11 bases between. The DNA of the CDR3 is TGTGCCAGCAGTTACTCGACCCGGGAAGATGGCTACACCTTC. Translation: CASSYSTREDGYTF.

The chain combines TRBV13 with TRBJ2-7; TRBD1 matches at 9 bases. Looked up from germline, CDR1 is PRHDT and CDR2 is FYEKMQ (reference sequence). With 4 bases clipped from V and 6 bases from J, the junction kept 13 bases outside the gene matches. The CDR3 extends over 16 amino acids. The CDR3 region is CASSSHRDRDFGEQYF. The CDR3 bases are TGTGCCAGCAGCTCTCACCGGGACAGGGATTTCGGCGAGCAGTACTTC.

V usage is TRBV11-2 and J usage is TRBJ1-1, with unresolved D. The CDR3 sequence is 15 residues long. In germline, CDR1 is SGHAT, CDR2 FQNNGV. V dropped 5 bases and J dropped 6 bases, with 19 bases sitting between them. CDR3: CASSRPLSLPAEAFF. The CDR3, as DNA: TGTGCCAGCAGCCGCCCCTTATCTCTCCCCGCTGAAGCTTTCTTT.